These 8 T cell receptor beta chains originate from one sample sequenced in a study of PD-1 blockade in classical Hodgkin lymphoma. The method was immunoSEQ multiplex PCR; TCRdb's version includes in-frame clones alone and lacks a portion of them. The data show approximately 41,000 clones, roughly 73% seen once. Every patient was affected by relapse after autologous stem cell transplantation, while exposure to brentuximab vedotin was not uniform. Sequencing was performed on peripheral blood mononuclear cells (PBMCs), taken at baseline. The receptor source for this set is a human donor with classical Hodgkin lymphoma.

The chain has TRBV4-3 and TRBJ2-7; D perhaps matches TRBD2 (6 bases). V shed 3 bases and J shed 2 bases, with 14 bases lying between them. Looked up from germline, CDR1 is LGHNA and CDR2 is YSLEER. The length of the CDR3 is 15 residues. CDR3 loop: CASSQVRGSAYEQYF. The CDR3 DNA reads TGCGCCAGCAGCCAGGTGCGGGGTTCCGCCTACGAGCAGTACTTC.

The chain is built from TRBV7-2 and TRBJ2-7, with 8 bases matching TRBD1. This CDR3 region has 13 residues. V dropped 5 bases and J dropped 4; count of bases not matched to a gene: 4. Germline CDR1 and CDR2: SGHTA and FQGNSA. CDR3: CASSETGEYEQYF. The CDR3 DNA sequence: TGTGCCAGCAGCGAGACAGGGGAGTACGAGCAGTACTTC. Variable domain in full (rest from reference TRBV7-2 and TRBJ2-7): GAGVSQSPSNKVTEKGKDVELRCDPISGHTALYWYRQSLGQGLEFLIYFQGNSAPDKSGLPSDRFSAERTGGSVSTLTIQRTQQEDSAVYLCASSETGEYEQYFGPGTRLTVT.

The chain's CDR3 is CASSVLGLAGGEQFF. The CDR3, as DNA: TGTGCCAGCAGCGTATTGGGACTAGCGGGGGGAGAGCAGTTCTTC. The gene calls are TRBV9 and TRBJ2-1, with 15 bases matching TRBD2. J gave up 10 bases and V 1 base, and 3 bases lay outside the gene matches. Germline CDR1 SGDLS, CDR2 YYNGEE. CDR3 size: 15 residues.

This chain connects TRBV7-3 to TRBJ2-5, with TRBD2 matching 14 bases. V was pared by 2 bases and J by 4 bases, with 6 bases of the junction left unmatched. CDR3 size: 17 residues. Germline CDR1 SGHTA, CDR2 FQGTGA. The CDR3 region has the DNA TGTGCCAGCAGCTTAGGACTAGCGGGGGGAGGTCGAGAGACCCAGTACTTC. Translated: CASSLGLAGGGRETQYF.

The V and J genes are TRBV28 and TRBJ2-1; D possibly corresponds to TRBD1 (6 bases). From germline, CDR1 is MDHEN and CDR2 SYDVKM. This CDR3 is built from 15 residues. The V and J ends lost 3 bases and 3 bases respectively, with 12 bases between them. Here the CDR3 DNA reads TGTGCCAGCAGTTTGCCCGGGACACTCTACAATGAGCAGTTCTTC. This gives the protein CASSLPGTLYNEQFF.

This clone was recorded only once. The chain links TRBV7-3 to TRBJ2-2, with D possibly matching TRBD1 (5 bases). CDR3 size: 15 residues. V was cut by 2 bases and J by 4 bases, with 11 bases left in between. Germline values: CDR1 SGHTA, CDR2 FQGTGA. CDR3 DNA: TGTGCCAGCAGCTTAGGGCCTAGGGGCACCGGGGAGCTGTTTTTT. Protein product: CASSLGPRGTGELFF.

This chain uses TRBV4-3 with TRBJ2-7; D gene uncertain. Trimming cost V 0 bases and J 3 bases, with 9 bases left between them. This CDR3 spans 14 amino acids. Per germline, CDR1 LGHNA and CDR2 YSLEER. CDR3: CASSQDVTHYEQYF. The CDR3 DNA follows: TGCGCCAGCAGCCAAGATGTAACCCACTACGAGCAGTACTTC.

This chain uses TRBV5-4 with TRBJ2-4; D not certain. Per the germline V gene, CDR1 is SGHNT and CDR2 is YYREEE (reference sequence). This CDR3 has 13 residues. Trimming removed 1 base at V and 4 bases at J, with 6 bases between. CDR3 protein: CASSLYDKNIQYF. CDR3 nucleotide sequence: TGTGCCAGCAGCTTGTACGATAAAAACATTCAGTACTTC. Using reference TRBV5-4 and TRBJ2-4 for the parts outside the CDR3, the full variable domain is ETGVTQSPTHLIKTRGQQVTLRCSSQSGHNTVSWYQQALGQGPQFIFQYYREEENGRGNFPPRFSGLQFPNYSSELNVNALELDDSALYLCASSLYDKNIQYFGAGTRLSVL.